Described below is a single TCR beta chain sequence and its context. This clone's antigen is unknown. Base-call qualities are not available, and no considerably larger clone is one nucleotide away. V and J are trimmed by 5 bases and 3 bases, and the gene matches miss 10 bases of the junction. CDR3 length: 17 amino acids, cysteine to phenylalanine. Only the CDR3 portion is preserved as DNA: 51 bases, with reading frame beginning at the first base. CDR1 LNHDA and CDR2 SQIVND were looked up in the germline V gene (reference sequence). This sample is drawn from a study of T cell changes during pregnancy in multiple sclerosis (dated by TCRdb to the late 2010s). In the study overall: Changes in the T cell repertoire over the course of pregnancy were examined in this study in women with multiple sclerosis.

Receptor amplification or capture employed the immunoSEQ multiplex PCR assay. In its TCRdb copy, this immuneACCESS table keeps in-frame sequences only and misses some clones. Where compared with another copy, unresolved V genes explain less than half of these, and the others have no known cause. A total of 65,000 to 85,000 clones appear in this sample, approximately 95% of them only once. Around 0.97% of the sample is in the top ten clones. The sequenced sample was peripheral blood, obtained in the second trimester of pregnancy. This sequence uses TRBV19 and TRBJ2-3; 11 of the junction bases match TRBD2. This clonotype originated in a female donor in good health, enrolled as a control in a pregnancy study. DNA sequence: TGTGCCAGTAGTCCCTATCGACTAGCGGGATTAACAGATACGCAGTATTTT. It translates to CASSPYRLAGLTDTQYF.